Listed here are 5 T cell receptor beta chains from one sample, sequenced in a study of T-cell memory formation after mild COVID-19. Each CDR3 protein is one row after TCRdb ran MiXCR on the 5' RACE reads. This sample has 200,000 to 300,000 distinct CDR3 sequences, with 16% found just once. The sample comprised PBMCs or a T cell subset sorted from them (not recorded which). The source is a young man who had mild COVID-19 (a few samples of this study predate the infection). Cell type and time point are not known.

This chain links TRBV4-1 with TRBJ1-4, with no clear D. This CDR3 comprises 16 residues. V lost 3 bases to trimming and J lost 0 bases, with 11 bases between them. Germline V gene sequence: CDR1 MGHRA, CDR2 YSYEKL. CDR3 in DNA: TGCGCCAGCAGCCAGGAGTCAGGAGCAACTAATGAAAAACTGTTTTTT. Translation gives CASSQESGATNEKLFF.

The chain joins TRBV10-3 to TRBJ2-3, with D perhaps given as TRBD1 or TRBD2 (6 bases each). Germline CDR1 ENHRY, CDR2 SYGVKD. The germline V and J ends were trimmed by 2 bases and 0 bases, with 12 bases remaining between them. This CDR3 spans 16 amino acids. CDR3 in amino acids: CAISERGTPSTDTQYF. CDR3 coding DNA: TGTGCCATCAGTGAGCGCGGGACACCCAGCACAGATACGCAGTATTTT.

This clonotype occurred a few times. The chain joins TRBV7-9 to TRBJ2-7; D is ambiguous. The V end lost 5 bases, the J end lost 2 bases, and 10 bases lay between the germline ends. Germline V gene data show CDR1 as SEHNR and CDR2 as FQNEAQ (reference sequence). This CDR3 comprises 13 residues. CDR3 coding DNA: TGTGCCAGCAGCGCCCCAGGCCCCTACGAGCAGTACTTC. Its protein is CASSAPGPYEQYF.

This clonotype occurred a few times. The V call is TRBV5-6, the J call TRBJ2-7; 8 nucleotides line up with TRBD1. Germline values: CDR1 SGHDT, CDR2 YYEEEE. Trimming removed 5 bases from V and 4 bases from J; junction bases left unmatched: 11. The CDR3 covers 15 residues. The DNA for the CDR3 is TGTGCCAGCAGTTCCACAGGGGGTATCGATTACGAGCAGTACTTC. Protein: CASSSTGGIDYEQYF.

This clonotype has just one count. The V and J genes are TRBV28 and TRBJ2-7; the D gene is possibly TRBD2 (5 bases). Germline lookup yields CDR1 MDHEN and CDR2 SYDVKM. V was trimmed by 3 bases and J by 3 bases, leaving 9 bases between them. This CDR3 is 13 amino acids long. This CDR3 is CASSFAGYYEQYV. CDR3 DNA: TGTGCCAGCAGTTTCGCGGGTTACTACGAGCAGTACGTC.